The rows below give T cell receptor beta chains drawn from one sample of a study of OX40 agonist ivuxolimab in advanced cancers. Only in-frame clones appear in the TCRdb table, and some are missing; sequencing was by immunoSEQ multiplex PCR. The table records approximately 69,000 clones, roughly nine tenths of them present only once. The sequences come from CD4+ or CD8+ T cells sorted from blood, collected in a trial of the OX40 agonist ivuxolimab. The receptors here all came from an adult with an advanced solid tumor such as melanoma, head and neck, liver or kidney cancer. CDR3s include the opening cysteine and the closing phenylalanine or tryptophan. Fields, in order: J gene, clone size, V gene, D gene, CDR3 protein, CDR3 DNA. The D gene is left open where the match is weak. Size values are once, few and many counts, or a class for expanded clones, and some rows have none.

TRBJ1-5,.,TRBV19,TRBD1,CASSMGQNNQPQHF,TGTGCCAGTAGTATGGGACAGAACAATCAGCCCCAGCATTTT
TRBJ2-7,.,TRBV12-5,.,CASGLVLTGGDEQYF,TGTGCTAGTGGTTTGGTACTAACGGGCGGAGACGAGCAGTACTTC
TRBJ2-1,.,TRBV5-4,TRBD2,CASSLALRLAGDEQFF,TGTGCCAGCAGCTTGGCCCTGAGACTAGCGGGAGATGAGCAGTTCTTC
TRBJ1-2,once,TRBV28,.,CASKEGPANYGYTF,TGTGCCAGCAAGGAGGGCCCAGCTAACTATGGCTACACCTTC
TRBJ2-2,.,TRBV6-1,.,CASTLGLNTGELFF,TGTGCCAGCACCCTCGGACTAAACACCGGGGAGCTGTTTTTT
TRBJ2-5,.,TRBV10-3,TRBD2,CATADLGGGRETQYF,TGTGCCACCGCCGACTTGGGGGGGGGAAGAGAGACCCAGTACTTC
TRBJ2-1,.,TRBV28,TRBD2,CASSTPWGGSYNEQFF,TGTGCCAGCAGTACCCCTTGGGGGGGGTCGTACAATGAGCAGTTCTTC
TRBJ1-1,.,TRBV2,.,CASTTLPGNPAEAFF,TGTGCCAGCACTACCCTTCCGGGCAATCCGGCTGAAGCTTTCTTT
TRBJ1-2,once,TRBV27,.,CASRGDVYGYTF,TGTGCCAGCAGAGGCGACGTCTATGGCTACACCTTC
TRBJ2-1,.,TRBV27,.,CASSTDKQGRGREQFF,TGTGCCAGCAGCACCGACAAACAGGGGCGGGGGCGTGAGCAGTTCTTC
TRBJ2-2,.,TRBV27,TRBD2,CASSLYRTETSGRAGELFF,TGTGCCAGCAGTTTATATCGGACGGAGACTAGCGGGAGGGCCGGGGAGCTGTTTTTT
TRBJ1-1,once,TRBV6-1,.,CASSAKTGKNTEAFF,TGTGCCAGCAGTGCGAAAACAGGGAAGAACACTGAAGCTTTCTTT
TRBJ2-1,.,TRBV5-1,.,CASAGTSPWWQFF,TGCGCCAGTGCCGGGACATCGCCGTGGTGGCAGTTCTTC
TRBJ1-5,.,TRBV2,.,CASSDPQPQHF,TGTGCCAGCAGTGATCCTCAGCCCCAGCATTTT
TRBJ1-3,.,TRBV28,.,CASRYREPRGGNTIYF,TGTGCCAGCAGATACAGGGAGCCAAGAGGTGGAAACACCATATATTTT
TRBJ2-2,.,TRBV7-2,.,CASSLDWGSTGELFF,TGTGCCAGCAGTTTGGACTGGGGTTCCACCGGGGAGCTGTTTTTT
TRBJ2-7,.,TRBV15,.,CATSRDRDSYEQYF,TGTGCCACCAGCAGAGATAGGGACTCCTACGAGCAGTACTTC
TRBJ2-1,.,TRBV6-5,TRBD2,CASSYSKLAGNEQFF,TGTGCCAGCAGTTACTCGAAGCTAGCGGGGAATGAGCAGTTCTTC
TRBJ1-5,.,TRBV28,.,CASALGGGLQPQHF,TGTGCCAGCGCCTTGGGCGGGGGCCTTCAGCCCCAGCATTTT
TRBJ1-1,.,TRBV6-1,.,CASSGKMIDTEAFF,TGTGCCAGCAGCGGGAAGATGATTGACACTGAAGCTTTCTTT
TRBJ1-2,few,TRBV28,.,CASSSYGNYGYTF,TGTGCCAGCAGCTCTTATGGGAACTATGGCTACACCTTC
TRBJ2-1,.,TRBV21-1,.,CASSPTQSLAAYNEQFF,TGTGCCAGCAGCCCTACTCAAAGTCTAGCGGCCTACAATGAGCAGTTCTTC
TRBJ1-2,.,TRBV10-3,.,CAISESGAPNGYTF,TGTGCCATCAGTGAATCTGGCGCTCCAAATGGCTACACCTTC
TRBJ1-6,.,TRBV2,TRBD1,CASTHGDRNNSPLHF,TGTGCCAGCACCCACGGGGACAGGAATAATTCACCCCTCCACTTT
TRBJ1-1,.,TRBV9,.,CASSVNTNTEAFF,TGTGCCAGCAGCGTAAATACGAACACTGAAGCTTTCTTT
TRBJ2-7,.,TRBV7-3,TRBD1,CASSWTGGYEQYF,TGTGCCAGCAGCTGGACAGGGGGCTACGAGCAGTACTTC
TRBJ2-1,.,TRBV6-4,.,CASSVGGEQFF,TGTGCCAGCAGTGTCGGGGGTGAGCAGTTCTTC
TRBJ1-1,.,TRBV5-1,.,CASHLQLGSTEAFF,TGCGCCAGCCACTTACAACTCGGGAGCACTGAAGCTTTCTTT
TRBJ2-7,.,TRBV6-1,TRBD1,CASRTGGASYEQYF,TGTGCCAGCCGGACAGGGGGCGCAAGTTACGAGCAGTACTTC
TRBJ2-2,.,TRBV19,.,CASRSSRWDTGELFF,TGTGCCAGTAGAAGTTCGAGGTGGGACACCGGGGAGCTGTTTTTT
TRBJ2-7,.,TRBV19,.,CASSIDGGGTSYEQYF,TGTGCCAGTAGTATAGATGGGGGCGGGACTTCCTACGAGCAGTACTTC
TRBJ2-5,.,TRBV6-1,TRBD2,CASRTSVETQYF,TGTGCCAGCCGGACTAGCGTGGAGACCCAGTACTTC
TRBJ1-1,.,TRBV15,.,CATSRLGAWNTEAFF,TGTGCCACCAGCAGATTGGGGGCGTGGAACACTGAAGCTTTCTTT
TRBJ2-3,.,TRBV29-1,TRBD2,CSARGGVSGRTDTQYF,TGCAGCGCCCGGGGTGGGGTTAGCGGGAGAACAGATACGCAGTATTTT